Listed below are T cell receptor beta chains from one sample, sequenced in a study of cytomegalovirus exposure and HLA in healthy donors. Sequencing was performed with immunoSEQ multiplex PCR; in TCRdb, only in-frame clones are kept and a portion is missing. The sample yields some 110,000 clones, 74% seen once. Sequencing was carried out using PBMCs. The receptor set was obtained from a man under 40 in good health and CMV-seropositive. The CDR3 runs from the conserved cysteine through the conserved F or W. The order of the fields is clone size, V gene, D gene, J gene, CDR3 protein, CDR3 DNA. The D gene is left open where the match is weak. Rows may omit the clone size; those that give it use once, few, many or a size class.

abundance: few; v_gene: TRBV7-6; d_gene: NA; j_gene: TRBJ1-2; CDR3aa: CASSLGDGYYGYTF; CDR3nt: TGTGCCAGCAGCTTAGGAGACGGGTACTATGGCTACACCTTC
abundance: few; v_gene: TRBV7-6; d_gene: TRBD1; j_gene: TRBJ2-6; CDR3aa: CASSSYRGQGANVLTF; CDR3nt: TGTGCCAGCAGCTCCTACAGGGGTCAGGGGGCCAACGTCCTGACTTTC
abundance: NA; v_gene: TRBV5-1; d_gene: NA; j_gene: TRBJ2-6; CDR3aa: CASSLGASGANVLTF; CDR3nt: TGCGCCAGCAGCTTGGGAGCTTCTGGGGCCAACGTCCTGACTTTC
abundance: NA; v_gene: TRBV10-3; d_gene: TRBD1; j_gene: TRBJ2-7; CDR3aa: CAISDGTGTHYEQYF; CDR3nt: TGTGCCATCAGTGATGGGACAGGGACCCACTACGAGCAGTACTTC
abundance: NA; v_gene: TRBV7-8; d_gene: NA; j_gene: TRBJ2-3; CDR3aa: CASTLRGGTRTRGHTQYF; CDR3nt: TGTGCCAGCACCTTAAGAGGCGGGACGCGCACAAGAGGGCATACGCAGTATTTT
abundance: NA; v_gene: TRBV2; d_gene: TRBD1; j_gene: TRBJ2-5; CDR3aa: CASSVGQEFETQYF; CDR3nt: TGTGCCAGCAGTGTCGGACAGGAGTTTGAGACCCAGTACTTC
abundance: NA; v_gene: TRBV30; d_gene: TRBD1; j_gene: TRBJ1-3; CDR3aa: CAWSWAGGSGNTIYF; CDR3nt: TGTGCCTGGAGTTGGGCAGGGGGCTCTGGAAACACCATATATTTT
abundance: few; v_gene: TRBV19; d_gene: TRBD1; j_gene: TRBJ1-2; CDR3aa: CASQGAHGYTF; CDR3nt: TGTGCCAGTCAGGGGGCACATGGCTACACCTTC
abundance: NA; v_gene: TRBV6-5; d_gene: NA; j_gene: TRBJ1-1; CDR3aa: CASRRSLNTEAFF; CDR3nt: TGTGCCAGCCGACGGAGCTTGAACACTGAAGCTTTCTTT
abundance: NA; v_gene: TRBV10-3; d_gene: TRBD1; j_gene: TRBJ2-3; CDR3aa: CAISVLRQGIHTDTQYF; CDR3nt: TGTGCCATCAGTGTGCTTAGACAGGGAATCCACACAGATACGCAGTATTTT
abundance: NA; v_gene: TRBV13; d_gene: TRBD2; j_gene: TRBJ2-5; CDR3aa: CASSLTPGGLSETQYF; CDR3nt: TGTGCCAGCAGCTTGACTCCCGGGGGACTATCAGAGACCCAGTACTTC
abundance: NA; v_gene: TRBV2; d_gene: NA; j_gene: TRBJ2-5; CDR3aa: CASSERGGETQYF; CDR3nt: TGTGCCAGCAGTGAAAGGGGAGGAGAGACCCAGTACTTC
abundance: NA; v_gene: TRBV29-1; d_gene: NA; j_gene: TRBJ2-1; CDR3aa: CSVWGGPSSDEQFF; CDR3nt: TGCAGCGTATGGGGGGGGCCCTCATCGGACGAGCAGTTCTTC
abundance: NA; v_gene: TRBV13; d_gene: TRBD2; j_gene: TRBJ2-7; CDR3aa: CASSLEGLAGGIGSYEQYF; CDR3nt: TGTGCCAGCAGCTTAGAGGGACTAGCGGGGGGAATCGGCTCCTACGAGCAGTACTTC
abundance: NA; v_gene: TRBV5-5; d_gene: NA; j_gene: TRBJ2-7; CDR3aa: CASSLEHRASYEQYF; CDR3nt: TGTGCCAGCAGCTTGGAACACAGGGCCTCCTACGAGCAGTACTTC
abundance: NA; v_gene: TRBV7-6; d_gene: TRBD2; j_gene: TRBJ2-5; CDR3aa: CASSSKRIAGYQETQYF; CDR3nt: TGTGCCAGCAGCTCGAAGAGAATAGCGGGGTACCAAGAGACCCAGTACTTC
abundance: NA; v_gene: TRBV10-2; d_gene: NA; j_gene: TRBJ1-4; CDR3aa: CASTDWQGNEKLFF; CDR3nt: TGCGCCAGCACCGATTGGCAGGGAAATGAAAAACTGTTTTTT
abundance: NA; v_gene: TRBV19; d_gene: TRBD1; j_gene: TRBJ1-6; CDR3aa: CASSIGQGKNSPLHF; CDR3nt: TGTGCCAGTAGTATAGGACAGGGGAAAAATTCACCCCTCCACTTT
abundance: NA; v_gene: TRBV7-9; d_gene: TRBD2; j_gene: TRBJ2-7; CDR3aa: CASGWGLAGGSSYEQYF; CDR3nt: TGTGCCAGCGGCTGGGGACTAGCGGGGGGGAGCTCCTACGAGCAGTACTTC
abundance: few; v_gene: TRBV4-2; d_gene: NA; j_gene: TRBJ2-6; CDR3aa: CASSQEHLAGSGANVLTF; CDR3nt: TGTGCCAGCAGCCAAGAACACCTAGCTGGCTCTGGGGCCAACGTCCTGACTTTC
abundance: NA; v_gene: TRBV6-5; d_gene: NA; j_gene: TRBJ1-3; CDR3aa: CASSSPQGPGNTIYF; CDR3nt: TGTGCCAGCAGTTCGCCACAGGGTCCTGGAAACACCATATATTTT
abundance: NA; v_gene: TRBV27; d_gene: TRBD1; j_gene: TRBJ1-2; CDR3aa: CASSVDRGSYGYTF; CDR3nt: TGTGCCAGCAGCGTGGACAGGGGTTCCTATGGCTACACCTTC
abundance: NA; v_gene: TRBV5-1; d_gene: NA; j_gene: TRBJ2-1; CDR3aa: CASSRSHQGSYNEQFF; CDR3nt: TGCGCCAGCAGCCGGAGCCATCAGGGGTCCTACAATGAGCAGTTCTTC
abundance: NA; v_gene: TRBV4-2; d_gene: NA; j_gene: TRBJ1-4; CDR3aa: CASSQVAGGSGREKLFF; CDR3nt: TGTGCCAGCAGCCAAGTAGCGGGAGGATCAGGTCGGGAAAAACTGTTTTTT
abundance: NA; v_gene: TRBV6-1; d_gene: NA; j_gene: TRBJ1-2; CDR3aa: CASSGSFSGYGYTF; CDR3nt: TGTGCCAGCAGTGGGAGTTTCTCGGGCTATGGCTACACCTTC
abundance: few; v_gene: TRBV7-9; d_gene: TRBD1; j_gene: TRBJ1-3; CDR3aa: CASRFDRAGNTIYF; CDR3nt: TGTGCCAGCAGATTCGACAGGGCTGGAAACACCATATATTTT
abundance: NA; v_gene: TRBV25-1; d_gene: TRBD1; j_gene: TRBJ1-2; CDR3aa: CASSGDRGPGYTF; CDR3nt: TGTGCCAGCAGTGGGGACAGGGGGCCTGGCTACACCTTC
abundance: NA; v_gene: TRBV2; d_gene: NA; j_gene: TRBJ1-1; CDR3aa: CASSERQGSVNTEAFF; CDR3nt: TGTGCCAGCAGTGAAAGGCAGGGGTCGGTGAACACTGAAGCTTTCTTT
abundance: NA; v_gene: TRBV4-1; d_gene: TRBD1; j_gene: TRBJ1-1; CDR3aa: CASSQEEGQAQNTEAFF; CDR3nt: TGCGCCAGCAGCCAAGAAGAGGGACAGGCCCAGAACACTGAAGCTTTCTTT
abundance: NA; v_gene: TRBV19; d_gene: TRBD1; j_gene: TRBJ2-1; CDR3aa: CASSYTGAESYNEQFF; CDR3nt: TGTGCCAGTAGTTACACAGGGGCAGAGTCCTACAATGAGCAGTTCTTC
abundance: NA; v_gene: TRBV4-1; d_gene: TRBD1; j_gene: TRBJ1-2; CDR3aa: CASSQGNRGYSNYGYTF; CDR3nt: TGCGCCAGCAGCCAAGGGAACAGGGGGTATTCGAACTATGGCTACACCTTC
abundance: NA; v_gene: TRBV6-5; d_gene: NA; j_gene: TRBJ1-3; CDR3aa: CASSSTGIPSGNTIYF; CDR3nt: TGTGCCAGCAGTTCCACAGGGATCCCCTCTGGAAACACCATATATTTT
abundance: NA; v_gene: TRBV19; d_gene: TRBD1; j_gene: TRBJ1-1; CDR3aa: CASYNRGRGDTEAFF; CDR3nt: TGTGCCAGTTATAACAGGGGGCGCGGCGACACTGAAGCTTTCTTT
abundance: few; v_gene: TRBV6-1; d_gene: NA; j_gene: TRBJ2-1; CDR3aa: CASSVEREQFF; CDR3nt: TGTGCCAGCAGTGTCGAGAGGGAGCAGTTCTTC
abundance: NA; v_gene: TRBV28; d_gene: NA; j_gene: TRBJ1-4; CDR3aa: CASLLAGAGEKLFF; CDR3nt: TGTGCCAGCCTACTGGCGGGGGCTGGGGAAAAACTGTTTTTT
abundance: NA; v_gene: TRBV5-6; d_gene: TRBD1; j_gene: TRBJ2-5; CDR3aa: CASSLDRGTETQYF; CDR3nt: TGTGCCAGCAGCTTGGACAGGGGAACAGAGACCCAGTACTTC
abundance: NA; v_gene: TRBV4-1; d_gene: NA; j_gene: TRBJ1-5; CDR3aa: CASSQDRYQPQHF; CDR3nt: TGCGCCAGCAGCCAAGACAGGTATCAGCCCCAGCATTTT
abundance: NA; v_gene: TRBV5-1; d_gene: NA; j_gene: TRBJ2-2; CDR3aa: CASSLSTGELFF; CDR3nt: TGCGCCAGCAGCTTGTCTACCGGGGAGCTGTTTTTT
abundance: NA; v_gene: TRBV6-6; d_gene: NA; j_gene: TRBJ2-7; CDR3aa: CASAYRGGSSYEQYF; CDR3nt: TGTGCCAGCGCTTACAGGGGGGGAAGCTCCTACGAGCAGTACTTC
abundance: NA; v_gene: TRBV5-6; d_gene: TRBD2; j_gene: TRBJ2-1; CDR3aa: CASSTSGGASREQFF; CDR3nt: TGTGCCAGCAGCACGAGCGGGGGGGCAAGTCGAGAGCAGTTCTTC
abundance: NA; v_gene: TRBV19; d_gene: NA; j_gene: TRBJ1-6; CDR3aa: CASRPRSPLHF; CDR3nt: TGTGCCAGTAGACCCAGGTCACCCCTCCACTTT
abundance: few; v_gene: TRBV2; d_gene: NA; j_gene: TRBJ1-5; CDR3aa: CASSDGGVQPQHF; CDR3nt: TGTGCCAGCAGTGATGGCGGGGTGCAGCCCCAGCATTTT
abundance: NA; v_gene: TRBV7-3; d_gene: NA; j_gene: TRBJ1-6; CDR3aa: CASSFGVPNSPLHF; CDR3nt: TGTGCCAGCAGCTTCGGGGTCCCCAATTCACCCCTCCACTTT
abundance: once; v_gene: TRBV28; d_gene: TRBD2; j_gene: TRBJ2-6; CDR3aa: CASSAAGGDPPGANVLTF; CDR3nt: TGTGCCAGCAGCGCGGCGGGGGGCGACCCTCCTGGGGCCAACGTCCTGACTTTC
abundance: NA; v_gene: TRBV4-1; d_gene: NA; j_gene: TRBJ2-1; CDR3aa: CASSPGGRGGHNEQFF; CDR3nt: TGCGCCAGCAGCCCAGGGGGCAGGGGGGGTCACAATGAGCAGTTCTTC
abundance: NA; v_gene: TRBV7-6; d_gene: NA; j_gene: TRBJ1-1; CDR3aa: CASSFPTGGTEAFF; CDR3nt: TGTGCCAGCAGCTTTCCTACCGGTGGCACTGAAGCTTTCTTT
abundance: once; v_gene: TRBV6-5; d_gene: TRBD1; j_gene: TRBJ2-5; CDR3aa: CASSGGHRGSETQYF; CDR3nt: TGTGCCAGCAGTGGGGGACACAGGGGTTCGGAGACCCAGTACTTC
abundance: NA; v_gene: TRBV19; d_gene: NA; j_gene: TRBJ1-2; CDR3aa: CASSIEGGILSGYGYTF; CDR3nt: TGTGCCAGTAGTATTGAAGGAGGCATTCTGTCTGGCTATGGCTACACCTTC
abundance: NA; v_gene: TRBV2; d_gene: TRBD2; j_gene: TRBJ2-3; CDR3aa: CASSVGLAGADTQYF; CDR3nt: TGTGCCAGCAGTGTCGGTCTAGCGGGGGCAGATACGCAGTATTTT
abundance: NA; v_gene: TRBV19; d_gene: TRBD2; j_gene: TRBJ2-1; CDR3aa: CASSIRLAGGACEQFF; CDR3nt: TGTGCCAGTAGTATAAGGCTAGCGGGGGGGGCCTGTGAGCAGTTCTTC
abundance: NA; v_gene: TRBV29-1; d_gene: TRBD2; j_gene: TRBJ2-1; CDR3aa: CSVEARSGGAGNEQFF; CDR3nt: TGCAGCGTTGAAGCCCGTAGCGGGGGGGCGGGGAATGAGCAGTTCTTC
abundance: NA; v_gene: TRBV5-1; d_gene: TRBD2; j_gene: TRBJ2-7; CDR3aa: CASSPFNGGGLSYEQYF; CDR3nt: TGCGCCAGCAGCCCATTCAATGGCGGGGGGCTCTCCTACGAGCAGTACTTC
abundance: NA; v_gene: TRBV7-2; d_gene: NA; j_gene: TRBJ1-1; CDR3aa: CASSLAQGNTEAFF; CDR3nt: TGTGCCAGCAGCTTAGCGCAGGGGAACACTGAAGCTTTCTTT